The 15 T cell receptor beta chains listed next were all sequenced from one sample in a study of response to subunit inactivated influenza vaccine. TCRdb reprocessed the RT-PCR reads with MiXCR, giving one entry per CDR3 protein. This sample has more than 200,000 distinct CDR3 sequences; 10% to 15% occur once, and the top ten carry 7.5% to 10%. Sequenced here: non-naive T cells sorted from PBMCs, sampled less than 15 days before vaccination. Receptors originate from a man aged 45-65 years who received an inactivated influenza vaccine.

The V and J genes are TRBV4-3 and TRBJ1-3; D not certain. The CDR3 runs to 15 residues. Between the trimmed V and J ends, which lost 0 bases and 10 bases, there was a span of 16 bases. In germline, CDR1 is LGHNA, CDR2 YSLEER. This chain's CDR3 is CASSQENMGVGTIYF. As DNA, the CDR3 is TGCGCCAGCAGCCAAGAGAACATGGGAGTGGGGACCATATATTTT.

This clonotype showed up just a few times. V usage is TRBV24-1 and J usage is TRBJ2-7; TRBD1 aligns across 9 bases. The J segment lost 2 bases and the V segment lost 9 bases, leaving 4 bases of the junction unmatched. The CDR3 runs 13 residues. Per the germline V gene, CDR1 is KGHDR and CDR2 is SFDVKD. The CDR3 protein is CATQGQGTYEQYF. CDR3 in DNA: TGTGCCACCCAAGGACAGGGGACCTACGAGCAGTACTTC.

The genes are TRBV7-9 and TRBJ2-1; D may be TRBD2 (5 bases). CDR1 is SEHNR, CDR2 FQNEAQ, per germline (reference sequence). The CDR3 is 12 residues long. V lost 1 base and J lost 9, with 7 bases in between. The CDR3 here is CASSLDEGEQFF. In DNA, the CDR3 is TGTGCCAGCAGCTTAGATGAGGGTGAGCAGTTCTTC.

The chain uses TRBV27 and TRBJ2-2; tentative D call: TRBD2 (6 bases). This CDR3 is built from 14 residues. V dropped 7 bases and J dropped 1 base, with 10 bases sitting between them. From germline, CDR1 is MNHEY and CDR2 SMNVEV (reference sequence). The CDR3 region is CASTPGRNTGELFF. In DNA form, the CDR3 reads TGTGCCAGCACCCCCGGGAGGAACACCGGGGAGCTGTTTTTT.

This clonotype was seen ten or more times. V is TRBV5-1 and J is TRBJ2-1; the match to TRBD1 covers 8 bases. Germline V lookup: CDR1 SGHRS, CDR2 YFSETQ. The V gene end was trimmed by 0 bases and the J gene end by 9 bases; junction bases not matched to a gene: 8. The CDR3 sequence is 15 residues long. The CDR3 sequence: CASSLEMAGGVEQFF. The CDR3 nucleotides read TGCGCCAGCAGCTTGGAAATGGCAGGGGGCGTTGAGCAGTTCTTC.

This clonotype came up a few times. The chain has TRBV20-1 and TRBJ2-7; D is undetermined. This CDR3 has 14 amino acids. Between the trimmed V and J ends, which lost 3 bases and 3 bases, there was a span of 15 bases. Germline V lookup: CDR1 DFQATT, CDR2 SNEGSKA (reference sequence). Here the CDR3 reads CSASFPGGFYEQYF. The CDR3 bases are TGCAGTGCTAGCTTTCCCGGCGGCTTCTACGAGCAGTACTTC.

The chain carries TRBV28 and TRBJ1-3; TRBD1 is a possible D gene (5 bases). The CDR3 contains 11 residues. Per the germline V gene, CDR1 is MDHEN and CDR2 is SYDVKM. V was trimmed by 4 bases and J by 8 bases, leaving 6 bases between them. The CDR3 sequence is CASSWGDTIYF. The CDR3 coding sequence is TGTGCCAGCAGTTGGGGGGACACCATATATTTT.

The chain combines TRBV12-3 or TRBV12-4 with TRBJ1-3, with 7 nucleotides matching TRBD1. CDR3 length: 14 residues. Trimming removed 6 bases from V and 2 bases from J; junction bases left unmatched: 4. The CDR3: CASRDTGAGNTIYF. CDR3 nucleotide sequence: TGTGCCAGCAGAGATACAGGGGCTGGAAACACCATATATTTT.

CDR3 residues: CASSSAGHNQPQHF. For the CDR3, the DNA is TGTGCCAGCAGCTCAGCAGGTCACAATCAGCCCCAGCATTTT. The gene calls are TRBV7-9 and TRBJ1-5; unclear D gene. The CDR3 spans 14 residues. V gave up 4 bases and J gave up 3 bases, with 10 bases separating them. Germline V gene lookup returns CDR1 SEHNR and CDR2 FQNEAQ (reference sequence).

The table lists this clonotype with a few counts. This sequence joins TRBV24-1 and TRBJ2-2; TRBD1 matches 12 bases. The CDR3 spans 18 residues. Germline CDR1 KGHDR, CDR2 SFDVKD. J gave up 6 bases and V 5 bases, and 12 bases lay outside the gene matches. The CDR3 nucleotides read TGTGCCACCAGTGCGGGACAGGGGGCGAGTTTTTTGCCCGGGGAGCTGTTTTTT. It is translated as CATSAGQGASFLPGELFF.

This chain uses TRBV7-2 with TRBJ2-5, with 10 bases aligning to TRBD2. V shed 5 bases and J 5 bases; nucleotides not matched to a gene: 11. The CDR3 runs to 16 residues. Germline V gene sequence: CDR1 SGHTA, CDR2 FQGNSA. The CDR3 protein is CASSSSPAGGPETQYF. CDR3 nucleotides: TGTGCCAGCAGCAGCAGCCCAGCGGGGGGGCCGGAGACCCAGTACTTC.

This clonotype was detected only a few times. CDR3 DNA sequence: TGTGCCAGCAGCTTAGACAGGGGGCAGCAGTACTTC. Its protein is CASSLDRGQQYF. J is TRBJ2-7 and V is TRBV11-2, with 8 bases aligning to TRBD1. The CDR3 sequence is 12 residues long. The germline CDR1 and CDR2 sequences are SGHAT and FQNNGV. The V segment lost 0 bases and the J segment 8 bases; nucleotides outside the gene matches: 0.

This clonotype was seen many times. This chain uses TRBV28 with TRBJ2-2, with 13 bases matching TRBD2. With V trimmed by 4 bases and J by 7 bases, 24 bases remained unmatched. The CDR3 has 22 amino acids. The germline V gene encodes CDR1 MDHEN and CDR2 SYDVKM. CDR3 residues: CASSSVVSSVTSGRAGGGELFF. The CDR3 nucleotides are TGTGCCAGCAGTTCCGTCGTCTCCTCCGTAACTAGCGGGAGGGCCGGTGGCGGGGAGCTGTTTTTT.

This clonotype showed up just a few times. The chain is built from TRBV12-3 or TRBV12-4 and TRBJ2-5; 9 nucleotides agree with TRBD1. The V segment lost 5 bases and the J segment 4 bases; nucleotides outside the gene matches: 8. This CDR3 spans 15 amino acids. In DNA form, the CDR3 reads TGTGCCAGCAGTCCCCCGGGACAGGGAAGAGAGACCCAGTACTTC. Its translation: CASSPPGQGRETQYF.

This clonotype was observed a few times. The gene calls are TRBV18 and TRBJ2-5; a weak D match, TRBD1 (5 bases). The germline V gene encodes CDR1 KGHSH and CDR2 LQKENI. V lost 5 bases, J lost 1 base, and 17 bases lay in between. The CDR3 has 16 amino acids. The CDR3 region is CASSTVGKGVQETQYF. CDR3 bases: TGTGCCAGCTCAACCGTGGGTAAAGGGGTCCAAGAGACCCAGTACTTC.